These 18 T cell receptor beta chains originate from one sample sequenced in a study of regulatory T cells in long-lasting Graves disease. Time point specified: newly diagnosed GD, antithyroid drugs for less than 3 months. TCR sequences were obtained from RNA taken from PBMCs. Both iRepertoire HTBI primers and Arm-PCR of CDR3 regions were used to build the TCR beta libraries. TCRdb analysed the multiplex PCR reads with MiXCR anew, one entry per CDR3 protein. This sample has hundreds of thousands of distinct CDR3 sequences, with approximately 15% found just once. These same data were also listed under a study on T cells in Graves' hyperthyroidism and ophthalmopathy.

Material: peripheral blood mononuclear cells (PBMCs), obtained at new diagnosis, from a patient treated with antithyroid drugs. Every receptor here comes from a man between 40 and 49 years old with Graves disease.

Many counts were recorded for this clonotype. The CDR3 loop reads CSSRTEWETQYF. The CDR3 DNA follows: TGCAGCTCAAGGACGGAGTGGGAGACCCAGTACTTC. J is TRBJ2-5 and V is TRBV29-1, with D hard to call. CDR3 length: 12 amino acids. The germline V gene encodes CDR1 SQVTM and CDR2 ANQGSEA. Trimming removed 8 bases at V and 5 bases at J, with 15 bases between.

The chain recombines TRBV20-1 with TRBJ2-7; D is undetermined. V was pared by 4 bases and J by 2 bases, with 15 bases between. This CDR3 contains 14 residues. CDR1 and CDR2 from the germline V gene are DFQATT and SNEGSKA (reference sequence). The CDR3 nucleotides are TGCAGTGCTAAAATTGGTCGGCAACCCTACGAGCAGTACTTC. Amino acids: CSAKIGRQPYEQYF.

Concerning this clonotype: This may arise from a read error, as a much more abundant clone is one base away. V is TRBV27 and J is TRBJ2-3; D unclear. With 5 bases removed from V and 5 bases from J, the gap between germline ends came to 26 bases. There are 18 residues in the CDR3. Germline V gene data show CDR1 as MNHEY and CDR2 as SMNVEV (reference sequence). CDR3 nucleotide sequence: TGTGCCAGCAGTGATTTAGGATCGTCCAGCCTCCTCGGAGATACGCAGTATTTT. It encodes CASSDLGSSSLLGDTQYF.

This clonotype has more than one count but fewer than ten. V usage is TRBV5-6 and J usage is TRBJ2-5; no firm D call. The CDR3 extends over 16 amino acids. The V end lost 3 bases, the J end lost 1 base, and 16 bases lay between the germline ends. Germline loops: CDR1 SGHDT, CDR2 YYEEEE. CDR3 amino acids: CASSSDRRVSQETQYF. The CDR3 bases are TGTGCCAGCAGCTCTGATAGGCGAGTCTCCCAAGAGACCCAGTACTTC.

This clonotype was observed a few times. The rearrangement links TRBV3-1 to TRBJ2-1; TRBD2 aligns across 9 bases. Per the germline V gene, CDR1 is LGHDT and CDR2 is YNNKEL (reference sequence). There are 17 residues in the CDR3. The J segment lost 7 bases and the V segment lost 5 bases, leaving 15 bases of the junction unmatched. The CDR3: CASSSVFAGGPKNEQFF. For the CDR3, the DNA is TGTGCCAGCAGCAGCGTCTTTGCGGGGGGGCCGAAGAATGAGCAGTTCTTC.

In its sample, this clonotype was seen a few times. The chain joins TRBV7-2 to TRBJ2-7; weak D call: TRBD2 (5 bases). This CDR3 region has 17 residues. Germline CDR1 and CDR2: SGHTA and FQGNSA. The V end lost 4 bases, the J end lost 5 bases, and 24 bases lay between the germline ends. The DNA for the CDR3 is TGTGCCAGCAGCTCCGCGAGTGAGGGCCCCAGGCGCCACGAGCAGTACTTC. Protein product: CASSSASEGPRRHEQYF.

This clonotype was seen repeatedly, ten times or more. V and J are TRBV3-1 and TRBJ2-7; the D gene is possibly TRBD1 (6 bases). The germline V and J ends were trimmed by 4 bases and 2 bases, with 9 bases remaining between them. The CDR3 loop spans 13 amino acids. Germline values: CDR1 LGHDT, CDR2 YNNKEL (reference sequence). As DNA, the CDR3 is TGTGCCAGCAGCCGACAGGCGACCTACGAGCAGTACTTC. It translates to CASSRQATYEQYF.

This clonotype was counted many times. The rearrangement links TRBV2 to TRBJ2-1; TRBD2 agrees at 13 bases. V dropped 4 bases and J dropped 8; count of bases not matched to a gene: 5. CDR1 SNHLY and CDR2 FYNNEI come from the germline V gene. The CDR3 has 15 amino acids. This CDR3 is CASSGTSGGGYEQFF. The CDR3 region has the DNA TGTGCCAGCAGTGGGACTAGCGGGGGTGGGTATGAGCAGTTCTTC.

This clonotype was seen a few times. In DNA form, the CDR3 reads TGTGCCAGCAGCTTAGCCGAGGGAGGGTACACCGGGGAGCTGTTTTTT. It yields the protein CASSLAEGGYTGELFF. The gene calls are TRBV7-8 and TRBJ2-2; 7 nucleotides agree with TRBD2. The J segment lost 3 bases and the V segment lost 0 bases, leaving 4 bases of the junction unmatched. Germline V gene sequence: CDR1 SGHVS, CDR2 FQNEAQ. This CDR3 spans 16 amino acids.

The CDR3 loop is CSVRPDRENEKLFF. The CDR3 coding sequence is TGCAGCGTGAGACCGGACAGAGAAAATGAAAAACTGTTTTTT. J is TRBJ1-4 and V is TRBV29-1, with a tentative D call TRBD1 (6 bases). The V end lost 6 bases, the J end lost 5 bases, and 16 bases lay between the germline ends. The CDR3 has 14 amino acids. Germline CDR1 reads SQVTM; CDR2 reads ANQGSEA. Looking up the rest from reference TRBV29-1 and TRBJ1-4 gives the full variable domain: SAVISQKPSRDICQRGTSLTIQCQVDSQVTMMFWYRQQPGQSLTLIATANQGSEATYESGFVIDKFPISRPNLTFSTLTVSNMSPEDSSIYLCSVRPDRENEKLFFGSGTQLSVL.

This clonotype appeared many times. The gene calls are TRBV20-1 and TRBJ1-1, with TRBD1 matching over 7 bases. After removal of 0 bases from V and 7 bases from J, the junction contained 11 bases not matched to a gene. Germline assignment: CDR1 DFQATT and CDR2 SNEGSKA (reference sequence). CDR3 length: 15 amino acids. Here the CDR3 reads CSAREILTGYSEAFF. The CDR3 bases are TGCAGTGCTAGAGAGATCCTGACAGGGTACAGTGAAGCTTTCTTT.

In this sample, this clonotype turned up many times. The J gene is TRBJ1-2, the V gene TRBV6-1; perhaps TRBD1 as D (6 bases). The CDR3 runs to 12 residues. Per the germline V gene, CDR1 is MNHNS and CDR2 is SASEGT. Trimming stripped 6 bases from V and 8 bases from J, with 13 bases between. CDR3 DNA sequence: TGTGCCAGCAGCCCACAGGGCTGGGGCTACACCTTC. Its protein product is CASSPQGWGYTF.

The chain recombines TRBV7-3 with TRBJ2-7; 7 bases match TRBD1. The CDR3 spans 13 residues. CDR1 is SGHTA, CDR2 FQGTGA, per germline. V lost 4 bases and J lost 7; bases outside the gene matches: 7. The CDR3 DNA reads TGTGCCAGCAGCTCGACAGGGTCGGGGGAGCAGTACTTC. This encodes CASSSTGSGEQYF.

This clonotype turned up a few times. This chain uses TRBV20-1 with TRBJ1-1, with D unresolved. Germline V CDR1 and CDR2: DFQATT, SNEGSKA (reference sequence). Trimming removed 0 bases at V and 2 bases at J, with 13 bases between. The CDR3 runs to 15 residues. CDR3 in amino acids: CSARDPGPANTEAFF. The CDR3 DNA reads TGCAGTGCTAGAGATCCAGGTCCTGCAAACACTGAAGCTTTCTTT.

This clonotype was seen at least ten times. V is TRBV3-2 and J is TRBJ1-4. TRBV3-2 is designated a pseudogene. The CDR3 is made up of 19 amino acids. CDR3 nucleotides: TGTGCCAGCAGCCACAATATTGTTAACGGACGAGCAACTAATGAAAAACTGTTTTTT. Amino acids: CASSHNIVNGRATNEKLFF.

Many counts were recorded for this clonotype. V usage is TRBV30 and J usage is TRBJ2-5; TRBD1 is a possible D gene (5 bases). Germline assignment: CDR1 GTSNPN and CDR2 SVGIG (reference sequence). Deletions cut 4 bases from V and 2 bases from J, with 11 bases between. The CDR3 loop spans 13 amino acids. CDR3 in amino acids: CAWNRIFQETQYF. The CDR3 DNA sequence: TGTGCCTGGAACAGGATCTTTCAAGAGACCCAGTACTTC.

The chain recombines TRBV5-1 with TRBJ2-7; perhaps TRBD1 as D (5 bases). The CDR3 sequence is 14 residues long. In germline, CDR1 is SGHRS, CDR2 YFSETQ. Trimming removed 1 base from V and 0 bases from J, with 8 bases in between. This chain's CDR3 is CASSLTQVSYEQYF. The DNA of the CDR3 is TGCGCCAGCAGCTTGACACAGGTCTCCTACGAGCAGTACTTC. The full variable domain, its missing parts supplied by reference TRBV5-1 and TRBJ2-7, is KAGVTQTPRYLIKTRGQQVTLSCSPISGHRSVSWYQQTPGQGLQFLFEYFSETQRNKGNFPGRFSGRQFSNSRSEMNVSTLELGDSALYLCASSLTQVSYEQYFGPGTRLTVT.

The chain recombines TRBV11-2 with TRBJ2-1; D unresolved. Trimming removed 5 bases at V and 8 bases at J, with 13 bases between. This CDR3 contains 13 residues. Germline CDR1 SGHAT, CDR2 FQNNGV. The chain's CDR3 is CASSRPYGDEQFF. CDR3 DNA sequence: TGTGCCAGCAGCCGACCCTATGGGGATGAGCAGTTCTTC.